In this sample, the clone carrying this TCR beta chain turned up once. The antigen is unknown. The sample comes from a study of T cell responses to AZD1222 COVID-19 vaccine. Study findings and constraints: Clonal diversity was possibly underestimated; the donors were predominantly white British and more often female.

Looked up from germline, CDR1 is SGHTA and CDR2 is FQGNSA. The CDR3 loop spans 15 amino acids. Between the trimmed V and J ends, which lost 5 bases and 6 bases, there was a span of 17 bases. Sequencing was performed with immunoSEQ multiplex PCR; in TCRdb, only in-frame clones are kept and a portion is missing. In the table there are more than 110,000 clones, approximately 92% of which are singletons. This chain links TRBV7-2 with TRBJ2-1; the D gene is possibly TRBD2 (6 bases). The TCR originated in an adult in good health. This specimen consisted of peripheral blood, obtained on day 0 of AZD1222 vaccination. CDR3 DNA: TGTGCCAGCAGCCCGGAGGGTTTAAACACCAATGAGCAGTTCTTC. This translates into CASSPEGLNTNEQFF.